This passage covers 4 T cell receptor beta chains from one sample sequenced in a study of T cell responses to AZD1222 COVID-19 vaccine. The method was immunoSEQ multiplex PCR; TCRdb's version includes in-frame clones alone and lacks a portion of them. The repertoire includes about 110,000 clones, approximately 90% of them detected once, and approximately 15% sits in the top ten. Sequences were derived from peripheral blood, sampled on day 0 of AZD1222 vaccination. Receptor source: an adult in good health.

This chain uses TRBV5-4 with TRBJ1-6; TRBD1 agrees at 7 bases. The V segment lost 0 bases and the J segment 6 bases; nucleotides outside the gene matches: 0. CDR1 SGHNT and CDR2 YYREEE come from the germline V gene (reference sequence). The CDR3 is 14 residues long. The CDR3 loop is CASSLGQGNSPLHF. The CDR3 DNA reads as TGTGCCAGCAGCTTGGGACAGGGTAATTCACCCCTCCACTTT.

This chain connects TRBV29-1 to TRBJ2-1; the D is unclear. Trimming removed 2 bases from V and 0 bases from J, with 11 bases in between. Germline loops: CDR1 SQVTM, CDR2 ANQGSEA. The CDR3 has 15 residues. The CDR3 reads CSVELGFSSYNEQFF. The DNA for the CDR3 is TGCAGCGTTGAATTAGGGTTTAGCTCCTACAATGAGCAGTTCTTC.

This clone was counted only a few times. The chain links TRBV12-3 or TRBV12-4 to TRBJ1-2, with TRBD1 identical over 9 bases. With V trimmed by 5 bases and J by 6 bases, 4 bases remained unmatched. This CDR3 region has 13 residues. The CDR3 spells CASSTGGLHGYTF. The CDR3 DNA follows: TGTGCCAGCAGTACAGGGGGCCTACATGGCTACACCTTC.

The rearrangement links TRBV10-3 to TRBJ1-1; D not certain. Trimming removed 0 bases from V and 6 bases from J, with 8 bases in between. The CDR3 totals 13 residues. Germline assignment: CDR1 ENHRY and CDR2 SYGVKD. The DNA of the CDR3 is TGTGCCATCAGTGAGTCTTGGACTCCTGAAGCTTTCTTT. It specifies CAISESWTPEAFF.